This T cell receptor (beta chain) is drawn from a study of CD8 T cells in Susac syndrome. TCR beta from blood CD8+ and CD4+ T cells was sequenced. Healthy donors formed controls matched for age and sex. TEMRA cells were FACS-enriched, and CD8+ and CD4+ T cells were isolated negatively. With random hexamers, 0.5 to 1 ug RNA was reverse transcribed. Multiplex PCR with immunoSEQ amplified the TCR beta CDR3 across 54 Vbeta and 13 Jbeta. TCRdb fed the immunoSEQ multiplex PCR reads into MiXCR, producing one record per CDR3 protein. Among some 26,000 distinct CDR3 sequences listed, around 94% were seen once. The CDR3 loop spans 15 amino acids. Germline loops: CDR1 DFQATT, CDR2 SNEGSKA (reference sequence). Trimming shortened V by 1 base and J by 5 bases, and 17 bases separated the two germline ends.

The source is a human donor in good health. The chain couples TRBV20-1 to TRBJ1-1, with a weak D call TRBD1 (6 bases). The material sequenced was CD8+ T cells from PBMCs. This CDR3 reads CSARGRQAARTEAFF. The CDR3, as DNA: TGCAGTGCTAGAGGCAGACAGGCCGCACGGACTGAAGCTTTCTTT.